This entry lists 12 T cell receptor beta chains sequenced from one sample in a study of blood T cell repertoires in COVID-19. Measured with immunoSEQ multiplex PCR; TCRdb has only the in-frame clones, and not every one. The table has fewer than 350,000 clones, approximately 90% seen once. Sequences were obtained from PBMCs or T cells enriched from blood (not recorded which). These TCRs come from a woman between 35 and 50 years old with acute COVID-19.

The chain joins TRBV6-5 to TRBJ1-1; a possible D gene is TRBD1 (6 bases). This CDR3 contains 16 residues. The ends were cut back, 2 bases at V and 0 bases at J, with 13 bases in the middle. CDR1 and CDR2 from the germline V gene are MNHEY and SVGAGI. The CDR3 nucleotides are TGTGCCAGCAGTTACGATGGGGACAACCTGAACACTGAAGCTTTCTTT. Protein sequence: CASSYDGDNLNTEAFF.

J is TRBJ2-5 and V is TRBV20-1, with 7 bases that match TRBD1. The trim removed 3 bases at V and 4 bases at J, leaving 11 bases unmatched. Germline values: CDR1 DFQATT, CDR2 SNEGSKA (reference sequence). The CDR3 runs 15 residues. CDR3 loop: CSASGPQGVRETQYF. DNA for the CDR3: TGCAGTGCTAGTGGCCCCCAGGGGGTTCGAGAGACCCAGTACTTC.

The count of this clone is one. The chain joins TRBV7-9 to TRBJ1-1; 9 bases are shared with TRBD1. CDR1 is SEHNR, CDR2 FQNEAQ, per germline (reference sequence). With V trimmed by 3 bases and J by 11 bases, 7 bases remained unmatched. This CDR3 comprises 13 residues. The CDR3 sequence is CASSFPEGTGAFF. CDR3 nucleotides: TGTGCCAGCAGCTTCCCGGAGGGGACAGGGGCTTTCTTT.

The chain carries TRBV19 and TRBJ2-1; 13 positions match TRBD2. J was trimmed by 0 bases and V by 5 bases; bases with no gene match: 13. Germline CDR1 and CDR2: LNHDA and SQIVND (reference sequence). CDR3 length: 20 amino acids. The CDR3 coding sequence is TGTGCCAGTAGTGGTTTACCGGGACTAGCGGGGATAAGCTCCTACAATGAGCAGTTCTTC. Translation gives CASSGLPGLAGISSYNEQFF. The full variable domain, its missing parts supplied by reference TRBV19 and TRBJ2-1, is DGGITQSPKYLFRKEGQNVTLSCEQNLNHDAMYWYRQDPGQGLRLIYYSQIVNDFQKGDIAEGYSVSREKKESFPLTVTSAQKNPTAFYLCASSGLPGLAGISSYNEQFFGPGTRLTVL.

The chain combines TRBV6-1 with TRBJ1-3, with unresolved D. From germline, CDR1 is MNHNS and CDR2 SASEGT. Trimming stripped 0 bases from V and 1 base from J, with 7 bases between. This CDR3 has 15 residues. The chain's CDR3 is CASSEALSSGNTIYF. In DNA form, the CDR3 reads TGTGCCAGCAGTGAAGCGCTCAGTTCTGGAAACACCATATATTTT.

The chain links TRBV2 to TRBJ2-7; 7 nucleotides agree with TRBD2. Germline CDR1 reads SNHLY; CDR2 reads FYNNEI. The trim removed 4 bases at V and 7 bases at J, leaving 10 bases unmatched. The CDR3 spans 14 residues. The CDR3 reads CASSVSGAPIEQYF. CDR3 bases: TGTGCCAGCAGTGTGAGCGGGGCCCCTATTGAGCAGTACTTC.

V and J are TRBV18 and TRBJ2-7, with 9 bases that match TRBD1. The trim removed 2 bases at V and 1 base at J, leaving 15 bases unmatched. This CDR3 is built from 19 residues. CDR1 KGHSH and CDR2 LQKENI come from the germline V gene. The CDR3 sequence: CASSPSGGQGGKLSYEQYF. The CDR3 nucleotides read TGTGCCAGCTCACCATCCGGGGGACAGGGAGGCAAATTATCCTACGAGCAGTACTTC.

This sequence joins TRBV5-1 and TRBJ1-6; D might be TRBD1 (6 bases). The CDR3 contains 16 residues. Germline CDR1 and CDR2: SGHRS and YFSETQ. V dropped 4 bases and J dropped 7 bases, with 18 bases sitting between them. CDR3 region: CASSQNTGTPNSPLHF. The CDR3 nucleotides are TGCGCCAGCAGCCAAAATACCGGGACACCGAATTCACCCCTCCACTTT.

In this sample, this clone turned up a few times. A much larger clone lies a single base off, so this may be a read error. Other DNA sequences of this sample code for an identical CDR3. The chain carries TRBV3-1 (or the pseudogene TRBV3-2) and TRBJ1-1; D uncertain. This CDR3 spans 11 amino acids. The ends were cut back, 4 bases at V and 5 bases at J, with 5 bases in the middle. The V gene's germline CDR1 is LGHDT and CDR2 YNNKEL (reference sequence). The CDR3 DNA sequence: TGTGCCAGCAGCCCCGGTACTGAAGCTTTCTTT. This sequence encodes CASSPGTEAFF.

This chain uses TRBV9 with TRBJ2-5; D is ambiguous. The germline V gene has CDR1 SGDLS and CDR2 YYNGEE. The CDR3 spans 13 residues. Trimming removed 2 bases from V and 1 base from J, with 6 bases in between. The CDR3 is CASSVNSQETQYF. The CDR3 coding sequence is TGTGCCAGCAGCGTTAACAGCCAAGAGACCCAGTACTTC.

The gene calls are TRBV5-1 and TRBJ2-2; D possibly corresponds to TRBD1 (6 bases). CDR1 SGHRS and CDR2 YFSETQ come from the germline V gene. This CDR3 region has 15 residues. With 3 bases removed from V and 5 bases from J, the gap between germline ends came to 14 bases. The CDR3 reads CASSSGQLTTGELFF. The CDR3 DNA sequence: TGCGCCAGCAGCTCAGGACAGCTGACGACCGGGGAGCTGTTTTTT.

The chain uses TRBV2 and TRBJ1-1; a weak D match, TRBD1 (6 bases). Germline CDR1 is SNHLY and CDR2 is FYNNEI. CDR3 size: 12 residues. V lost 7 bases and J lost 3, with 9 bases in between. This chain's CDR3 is CASIGGDTEAFF. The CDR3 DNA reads TGTGCCAGCATAGGGGGAGACACTGAAGCTTTCTTT.